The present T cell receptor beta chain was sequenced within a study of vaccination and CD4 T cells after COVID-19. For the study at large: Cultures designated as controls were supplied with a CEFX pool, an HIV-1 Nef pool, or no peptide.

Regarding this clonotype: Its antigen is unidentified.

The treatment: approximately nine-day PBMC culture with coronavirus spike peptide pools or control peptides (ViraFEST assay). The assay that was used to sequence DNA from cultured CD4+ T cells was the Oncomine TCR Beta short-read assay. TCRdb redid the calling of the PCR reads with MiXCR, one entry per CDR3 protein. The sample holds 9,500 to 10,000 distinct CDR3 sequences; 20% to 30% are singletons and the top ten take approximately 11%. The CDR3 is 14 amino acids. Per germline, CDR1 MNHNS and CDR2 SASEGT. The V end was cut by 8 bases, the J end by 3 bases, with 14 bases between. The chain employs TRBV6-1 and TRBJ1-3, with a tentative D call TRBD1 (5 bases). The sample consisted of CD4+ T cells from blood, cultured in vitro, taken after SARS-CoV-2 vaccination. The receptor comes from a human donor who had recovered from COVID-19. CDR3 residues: CASRYRGGGNTIYF. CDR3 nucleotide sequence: TGTGCCAGCCGGTACCGGGGGGGTGGAAACACCATATATTTT.